The 27 T cell receptor beta chains presented below share a single source sample, sequenced in a study of T cells in Graves' hyperthyroidism and ophthalmopathy. RNA transcripts were the template for amplifying TCR beta CDR3 regions. HTBI primers were the set used in a first-round RT-PCR of the TCR CDR3. Each CDR3 protein gets one entry after TCRdb re-called the multiplex PCR reads with MiXCR. In the table there are roughly 560,000 distinct CDR3 sequences, roughly 14% of which are singletons. The specimen was blood. The receptors originated from a woman aged 40-49 years with Graves' ophthalmopathy.

This clonotype was counted only a few times. This chain connects TRBV27 to TRBJ1-1; D is undetermined. CDR1 is MNHEY, CDR2 SMNVEV, per germline (reference sequence). This CDR3 spans 14 amino acids. V lost 6 bases and J 3 bases, leaving 14 bases between the germline ends. The CDR3 nucleotides read TGTGCCAGCAGCCTAAGTGACACCCACACTGAAGCTTTCTTT. Translation gives CASSLSDTHTEAFF.

This clonotype came up a few times. The V call is TRBV20-1, the J call TRBJ2-2, with D perhaps matching TRBD2 (5 bases). The CDR3 sequence is 15 residues long. Germline CDR1 reads DFQATT; CDR2 reads SNEGSKA (reference sequence). Trimming took off 3 bases at V and 6 bases at J, with 17 bases between the two ends. CDR3 loop: CSASDDAGAAGELFF. In DNA, the CDR3 is TGCAGTGCTAGTGATGACGCTGGAGCGGCCGGGGAGCTGTTTTTT.

In this sample, this clonotype turned up many times. CDR3: CASSPHGGAAYEQYF. The CDR3 region has the DNA TGTGCCAGCTCACCTCACGGCGGGGCCGCCTACGAGCAGTACTTC. The chain recombines TRBV28 with TRBJ2-7, with D perhaps matching TRBD2 (6 bases). The CDR3 has 15 amino acids. CDR1 is MDHEN and CDR2 is SYDVKM in the germline V gene. The V gene lost 8 bases and the J gene lost 2 bases, with 19 bases spanning the gap.

There are many counts of this clonotype. Since the CDR3 does not end with the conserved phenylalanine or tryptophan, this likely comes from a read error. The chain uses TRBV19 and TRBJ1-2; D possibly corresponds to TRBD1 (6 bases). Deletions cut 8 bases from V and 8 bases from J, with 18 bases between. This CDR3 is 13 amino acids long. The germline CDR1 and CDR2 sequences are LNHDA and SQIVND (reference sequence). DNA of the CDR3: TGTGCCAGTCTACGGGAAGACAGGCGGGGCTACACCTCC. Its protein is CASLREDRRGYTS.

Many counts were recorded for this clonotype. The chain has TRBV20-1 and TRBJ2-1; D is possibly TRBD2 (5 bases). Germline CDR1 DFQATT, CDR2 SNEGSKA (reference sequence). The ends were cut back, 3 bases at V and 6 bases at J, with 15 bases in the middle. CDR3 length: 14 amino acids. CDR3 coding DNA: TGCAGTGCTAGTACTAGTGAAGTTACCAATGAGCAGTTCTTC. Translating gives CSASTSEVTNEQFF.

In the case of this clonotype: Given a much more abundant clone one base away, this may be a read error. The chain combines TRBV11-2 with TRBJ2-6, with D possibly being TRBD1 (6 bases). Germline CDR1 SGHAT, CDR2 FQNNGV. The CDR3 length is 16 residues. The CDR3 DNA follows: TGTGCCGGCAGCACGCCGACAGGCTCTGGGGCCAACGTCCTGACTTTC. This gives the protein CAGSTPTGSGANVLTF.

The chain links TRBV19 to TRBJ2-7; D may be TRBD2 (5 bases). This CDR3 has 14 amino acids. Per the germline V gene, CDR1 is LNHDA and CDR2 is SQIVND (reference sequence). The V gene lost 3 bases and the J gene lost 4 bases, with 13 bases spanning the gap. The CDR3 nucleotides read TGTGCCAGTAGTATCGCCGAGGGAAGGTACGAGCAGTACTTC. This encodes CASSIAEGRYEQYF.

The chain employs TRBV30 and TRBJ2-2; D ambiguous. The V gene lost 6 bases and the J gene lost 5 bases, with 4 bases spanning the gap. Germline CDR1 is GTSNPN and CDR2 is SVGIG (reference sequence). This CDR3 contains 10 residues. DNA for the CDR3: TGTGCCTGCGGGACCGGGGAGCTGTTTTTT. Encoded protein: CACGTGELFF.

This clonotype occurred many times. The chain is built from TRBV6-2 or TRBV6-3 and TRBJ2-7; D is perhaps TRBD1 (6 bases). Trimming left V 0 bases short and J 2 bases short, with 20 bases between. Germline V lookup: CDR1 MNHEY, CDR2 SVGEGT. This CDR3 comprises 18 residues. CDR3 sequence: CASSYSKPTGNSPYEQYF. CDR3 nucleotide sequence: TGTGCCAGCAGTTACTCGAAGCCTACAGGGAATTCACCCTACGAGCAGTACTTC.

This clonotype was counted many times. The chain has TRBV28 and TRBJ1-1; the match to TRBD1 covers 7 bases. The V and J ends lost 2 bases and 8 bases, in that order; junction bases with no gene match: 8. Per the germline V gene, CDR1 is MDHEN and CDR2 is SYDVKM. The CDR3 is made up of 14 amino acids. The DNA of the CDR3 is TGTGCCAGCAGTTTACTCAGGGGGATAGGAGAAGCTTTCTTT. It codes for CASSLLRGIGEAFF.

The chain employs TRBV6-1 and TRBJ1-2, with D possibly matching TRBD1 (6 bases). CDR1 is MNHNS and CDR2 is SASEGT in the germline V gene. Between the trimmed V and J ends, which lost 7 bases and 11 bases, there was a span of 17 bases. The CDR3 is 12 residues long. The CDR3 sequence: CASMAAGRGYTF. The CDR3 coding sequence is TGTGCCAGCATGGCGGCAGGGAGGGGGTACACCTTC.

This clonotype turned up a few times. The chain carries TRBV7-6 and TRBJ1-5, with D hard to call. The CDR3 sequence is 15 residues long. Germline lookup yields CDR1 SGHVS and CDR2 FNYEAQ. The ends were cut back, 2 bases at V and 0 bases at J, with 8 bases in the middle. The CDR3 is CASSLNPNSNQPQHF. The CDR3 DNA reads TGTGCCAGCAGCTTAAATCCCAATAGCAATCAGCCCCAGCATTTT.

The V gene is TRBV11-2, the J gene TRBJ1-2, with TRBD1 as a possible D gene (5 bases). V lost 5 bases, J lost 2 bases, and 12 bases lay in between. The CDR3 loop spans 14 amino acids. Germline-derived CDR1 and CDR2 are SGHAT and FQNNGV. CDR3 nucleotides: TGTGCCAGCAGCCCCTTTGGGGCGAACTATGGCTACACCTTC. As protein: CASSPFGANYGYTF.

Comments on this clonotype: A much larger clone sits a single nucleotide away, making a read error possible. This sequence joins TRBV10-1 and TRBJ2-2; the match to TRBD1 covers 9 bases. The V and J ends lost 6 bases and 2 bases, in that order; junction bases with no gene match: 4. Germline values: CDR1 WNHNN, CDR2 SYGVQD (reference sequence). This CDR3 is 15 amino acids long. DNA for the CDR3: TGCGCCAGCAGCCACAGGGGGCTCAACACCGGGGAGCTGTTTTTT. Translation gives CASSHRGLNTGELFF.

J is TRBJ1-5 and V is TRBV19; 10 nucleotides line up with TRBD1. Germline lookup yields CDR1 LNHDA and CDR2 SQIVND (reference sequence). Losses at the gene ends were 6 bases for V and 6 bases for J; bases not matched to a gene: 11. The CDR3 runs to 16 residues. DNA of the CDR3: TGTGCCAGTAGACTGGAAGGGGACAGGGGTCGTCAGCCCCAGCATTTT. This encodes CASRLEGDRGRQPQHF.

In this sample, this clonotype turned up many times. As DNA, the CDR3 is TGCGCCAGCAGTGAGTCGACTAGACCCGGCGAGCAGTACTTC. It encodes CASSESTRPGEQYF. The chain uses TRBV10-1 and TRBJ2-7; possibly TRBD2 for D (6 bases). Germline values: CDR1 WNHNN, CDR2 SYGVQD (reference sequence). Trimming took 0 bases from V and 6 from J, leaving 12 bases between them. The CDR3 is made up of 14 amino acids.

This clonotype was counted many times. The V and J genes are TRBV27 and TRBJ1-3; unclear D gene. Germline CDR1 reads MNHEY; CDR2 reads SMNVEV (reference sequence). This CDR3 contains 14 residues. Trimming took off 6 bases at V and 8 bases at J, with 17 bases between the two ends. CDR3 in amino acids: CASSPLSTPHTIYF. The CDR3 DNA reads as TGTGCCAGCAGCCCGCTCTCAACACCTCACACCATATATTTT.

This sequence joins TRBV11-1 and TRBJ1-2; TRBD1 might be the D (5 bases). This CDR3 has 16 amino acids. Trimming removed 1 base at V and 4 bases at J, with 16 bases between. Per the germline V gene, CDR1 is SGHAT and CDR2 is FQDESV (reference sequence). The CDR3: CASSLGVQELLYGYTF. The DNA of the CDR3 is TGTGCCAGCAGCTTAGGCGTACAGGAGTTACTCTATGGCTACACCTTC.

The rearrangement links TRBV20-1 to TRBJ2-7; TRBD2 agrees at 11 bases. This CDR3 comprises 13 residues. V dropped 6 bases and J dropped 4; count of bases not matched to a gene: 5. Germline loops: CDR1 DFQATT, CDR2 SNEGSKA (reference sequence). The CDR3: CSAKTSGIYEQYF. DNA for the CDR3: TGCAGTGCCAAGACTAGCGGGATATACGAGCAGTACTTC.

This clonotype was recorded many times. J is TRBJ2-7 and V is TRBV20-1; TRBD1 agrees at 9 bases. CDR1 DFQATT and CDR2 SNEGSKA come from the germline V gene (reference sequence). V shed 5 bases and J 5 bases; nucleotides not matched to a gene: 10. CDR3 length equals 14 residues. The CDR3 sequence is CSAGDGTGINEQYF. DNA of the CDR3: TGCAGTGCTGGGGATGGGACAGGGATCAACGAGCAGTACTTC.

This clonotype appeared a few times. The chain joins TRBV29-1 to TRBJ2-2; D is unclear. This CDR3 region has 13 residues. CDR1 is SQVTM, CDR2 ANQGSEA, per germline. The germline V and J ends were trimmed by 5 bases and 0 bases, with 7 bases remaining between them. CDR3 bases: TGCAGCGTTTTCACGTCGAACACCGGGGAGCTGTTTTTT. Translating gives CSVFTSNTGELFF.

This clonotype was recorded a few times. At one end the junction does not follow the germline gene, possibly because of a read error. This sequence joins TRBV12-3 or TRBV12-4 and TRBJ2-3; 11 bases are a match to TRBD2. This CDR3 spans 17 amino acids. CDR3 residues: CASSLMVAGGPSDAQYF. CDR3 in DNA: TGTGCCAGCAGTTTAATGGTAGCGGGAGGGCCATCAGATGCGCAGTATTTT.

This clonotype was seen many times. The chain combines TRBV28 with TRBJ1-5; tentative D call: TRBD1 (6 bases). Germline V gene sequence: CDR1 MDHEN, CDR2 SYDVKM. The CDR3 spans 16 residues. The V and J ends lost 2 bases and 5 bases respectively, with 16 bases between them. CDR3 nucleotide sequence: TGTGCCAGCAGTTTACCACAGGGCTCCTATTATCAGCCCCAGCATTTT. It codes for CASSLPQGSYYQPQHF.

The DNA of the CDR3 is TGTGCCAGCAGTTACGGTCTCGAGGGGAACACTGAAGCTTTCTTT. It translates to CASSYGLEGNTEAFF. This chain links TRBV6-5 with TRBJ1-1; no clear D gene. This CDR3 spans 15 amino acids. The germline gives CDR1 MNHEY, CDR2 SVGAGI. V lost 2 bases, J lost 1 base, and 11 bases lay in between.

This clonotype was seen just once. The chain has TRBV5-1 and TRBJ2-2, with 14 bases aligning to TRBD2. CDR3 length equals 19 residues. Germline V CDR1 and CDR2: SGHRS, YFSETQ. The J segment lost 5 bases and the V segment lost 7 bases, leaving 16 bases of the junction unmatched. Written as DNA, the CDR3 is TGCGCCAGCGGCCTAACGGGACTAGCGGGAGTAGGATGGACCGGGGAGCTGTTTTTT. It codes for CASGLTGLAGVGWTGELFF.

The rearrangement links TRBV7-9 to TRBJ2-5; 11 bases map to TRBD2. The V and J ends lost 5 bases and 1 base, in that order; junction bases with no gene match: 6. The length of the CDR3 is 16 residues. From germline, CDR1 is SEHNR and CDR2 FQNEAQ (reference sequence). In DNA, the CDR3 is TGTGCCAGCAGCGCACGGACTAGCGGGCCCCAAGAGACCCAGTACTTC. Translated, it gives CASSARTSGPQETQYF.

This clonotype was counted at least ten times. J is TRBJ1-5 and V is TRBV6-2 or TRBV6-3, with TRBD1 identical over 7 bases. CDR1 and CDR2 from the germline V gene are MNHEY and SVGEGT. With 0 bases clipped from V and 5 bases from J, the junction kept 4 bases outside the gene matches. CDR3 length equals 15 residues. This chain's CDR3 is CASSYSLQGHQPQHF. For the CDR3, the DNA is TGTGCCAGCAGTTACTCGCTACAGGGGCATCAGCCCCAGCATTTT.